Ten or more counts support the clone carrying this TCR beta chain. Amplifying from RNA transcripts, the study obtained TCR beta CDR3 regions. A first-round RT-PCR used HTBI primers, followed by a second-round multiplex PCR. TCRdb analysed the multiplex PCR reads with MiXCR anew, one entry per CDR3 protein. The sample lists 600,000 to 700,000 distinct CDR3 sequences; 35% to 50% were seen once. This sample is drawn from a study of Graves' ophthalmopathy and Graves' hyperthyroidism. The ends were cut back, 0 bases at V and 4 bases at J, with 11 bases in the middle. Germline assignment: CDR1 SGDLS and CDR2 YYNGEE. The CDR3 is 14 amino acids.

The sequence was collected from an adult man with Graves' ophthalmopathy. Sample: peripheral blood. The rearrangement joins TRBV9 to TRBJ2-7; D not certain. In nucleotides, the CDR3 is TGTGCCAGCAGCGTAGAGGGTGGTGGTTACGAGCAGTACTTC. Translation: CASSVEGGGYEQYF.